A selection of T cell receptor beta chains follows, all from one sample in a study of blood T cell repertoires in COVID-19. Data came from immunoSEQ multiplex PCR; TCRdb stores just in-frame clones and leaves some out. Of around 100,000 clones in the sample, roughly 85% were seen once. Sequencing input: peripheral blood. Receptor source: a human donor in a cohort sampled during active COVID-19. CDR3s include the opening cysteine and the closing phenylalanine or tryptophan. The D gene is left open where the match is weak. Rows may omit the clone size; those that give it use once, few, many or a size class.

j_call	clone_size	v_call	d_call	cdr3_nt	cdr3_aa
TRBJ2-5	.	TRBV30	.	TGTGCCTGTTATGGGGCGGCAAGCCAGTACTTC	CACYGAASQYF
TRBJ1-4	.	TRBV25-1	.	TGTGCCAGCAGGCCGGATCAGGGGAATGAAAAACTGTTTTTT	CASRPDQGNEKLFF
TRBJ2-7	.	TRBV29-1	TRBD2	TGCAGCATCCGACTAGCGGGGGGCCCAACTAACTACGAGCAGTACTTC	CSIRLAGGPTNYEQYF
TRBJ2-7	.	TRBV20-1	TRBD1	TGCAGTGCTAGTAGTGGGGACAGAGACTACTGGCAGTACTTC	CSASSGDRDYWQYF
TRBJ1-1	.	TRBV9	.	TGTGCCAGCAGCCCCCGGACAGAGACCATGAACACTGAAGCTTTCTTT	CASSPRTETMNTEAFF
TRBJ1-1	.	TRBV19	.	TGTGCCAGTAGTGGCAGGGTTATGAACACTGAAGCTTTCTTT	CASSGRVMNTEAFF
TRBJ2-1	.	TRBV21-1	.	TGTGCCAGCAGCAAATGGGGCCCGCACGGAAATGGGCGGGGGGTCTACAATGAGCAGTTCTTC	CASSKWGPHGNGRGVYNEQFF
TRBJ2-7	.	TRBV4-2	.	TGTGCCAGCAGCCAAGTGGGGGGGCTCTACGAGCAGTACTTC	CASSQVGGLYEQYF
TRBJ1-2	.	TRBV2	TRBD1	TGTGCCAGCAGACTGGACAGGGGGGCTCTCTATGGCTACACCTTC	CASRLDRGALYGYTF
TRBJ1-6	few	TRBV19	.	TGTGCCAGTAGTACTGGACATAGCTCCTATAATTCACCCCTCCACTTT	CASSTGHSSYNSPLHF
TRBJ1-4	.	TRBV5-5	TRBD1	TGTGCCAGCAGCTCCTGGACAGGGACTAATGAAAAACTGTTTTTT	CASSSWTGTNEKLFF
TRBJ2-1	.	TRBV4-3	TRBD2	TGCGCCAGCAGCCAGGGCGGGAGCTCCTACAATGAGCAGTTCTTC	CASSQGGSSYNEQFF
TRBJ2-1	.	TRBV7-2	.	TGTGCCAGCAGCTTGGCGGGCACTAACAATGAGCAGTTCTTC	CASSLAGTNNEQFF
TRBJ1-5	few	TRBV21-1	.	TGTGCCAGCACCCCGCGGGGGGTCAATCAGCCCCAGCATTTT	CASTPRGVNQPQHF
TRBJ2-2	.	TRBV4-2	TRBD2	TGTGCCAGCAGCCAAGATCAGGGACTAGCGGGGCGCGGCGGGGAGCTGTTTTTT	CASSQDQGLAGRGGELFF
TRBJ1-2	.	TRBV2	.	TGTGCCAGCCAGACAGGCACCTATGGCTACACCTTC	CASQTGTYGYTF
TRBJ2-7	.	TRBV9	TRBD2	TGTGCCAGCAGTCCGGGCCCCGGGGGGTACGAGCAGTACTTC	CASSPGPGGYEQYF
TRBJ2-2	.	TRBV30	.	TGTGCCTGGAGTATAGGGGGGAACACCGGGGAGCTGTTTTTT	CAWSIGGNTGELFF
TRBJ1-2	.	TRBV28	.	TGTGCCAGCAGTTTACGGACACCTAACTATGGCTACACCTTC	CASSLRTPNYGYTF
TRBJ2-2	once	TRBV11-2	.	TGTGCCAGCAGCACCCGGGGTTTTGCGGGCACCGGGGAGCTGTTTTTT	CASSTRGFAGTGELFF
TRBJ2-3	.	TRBV14	TRBD2	TGTGCCAGCAGCCTCCGGACTAGCGGGCGGTCGGATACGCAGTATTTT	CASSLRTSGRSDTQYF
TRBJ2-5	.	TRBV29-1	.	TGCGGCTCTATTGGGCGTGAGGAGACCCAGTACTTC	CGSIGREETQYF
TRBJ1-5	.	TRBV7-2	TRBD1	TGTGCCAGCAGCTTAGACCGCGGGACAGGGAAGGTTCAGCCCCAGCATTTT	CASSLDRGTGKVQPQHF
TRBJ1-6	.	TRBV6-1	.	TGTGCCAGCAGTGAAGGTCTAGGTCTGGCCCTCCACTTT	CASSEGLGLALHF
TRBJ1-5	.	TRBV12-3/TRBV12-4	TRBD1	TGTGCCAGCAGTTCAAAGGACAGGGCTTGGCATTTT	CASSSKDRAWHF
TRBJ2-1	.	TRBV25-1	TRBD2	TGTGCCAGCAGTGACTGGAATAGCGGGGGGCGAGATGAGCAGTTCTTC	CASSDWNSGGRDEQFF
TRBJ1-2	few	TRBV5-1	.	TGCGCCAGCAGCCCCGACGGGGGGCGGCCATCTGGCTACACCTTC	CASSPDGGRPSGYTF
TRBJ2-3	.	TRBV6-6	TRBD2	TGTGCCAGCAGTTCAGGCGGGAGGGGTTATTTT	CASSSGGRGYF